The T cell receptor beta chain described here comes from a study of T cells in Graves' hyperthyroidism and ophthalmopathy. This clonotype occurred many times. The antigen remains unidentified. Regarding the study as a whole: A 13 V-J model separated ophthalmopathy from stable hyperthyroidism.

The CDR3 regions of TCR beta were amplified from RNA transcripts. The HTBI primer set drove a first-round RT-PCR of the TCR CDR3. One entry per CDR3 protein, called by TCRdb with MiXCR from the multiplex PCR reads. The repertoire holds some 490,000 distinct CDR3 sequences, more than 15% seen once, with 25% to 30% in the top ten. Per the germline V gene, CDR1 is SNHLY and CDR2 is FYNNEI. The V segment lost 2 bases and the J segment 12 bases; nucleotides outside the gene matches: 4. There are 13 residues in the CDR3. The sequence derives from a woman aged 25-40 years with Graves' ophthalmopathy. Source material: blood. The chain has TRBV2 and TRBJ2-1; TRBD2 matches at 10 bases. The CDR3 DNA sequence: TGTGCCAGCAGTGAACTAGCGGGAGTTGGGCAGTTCTTC. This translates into CASSELAGVGQFF.